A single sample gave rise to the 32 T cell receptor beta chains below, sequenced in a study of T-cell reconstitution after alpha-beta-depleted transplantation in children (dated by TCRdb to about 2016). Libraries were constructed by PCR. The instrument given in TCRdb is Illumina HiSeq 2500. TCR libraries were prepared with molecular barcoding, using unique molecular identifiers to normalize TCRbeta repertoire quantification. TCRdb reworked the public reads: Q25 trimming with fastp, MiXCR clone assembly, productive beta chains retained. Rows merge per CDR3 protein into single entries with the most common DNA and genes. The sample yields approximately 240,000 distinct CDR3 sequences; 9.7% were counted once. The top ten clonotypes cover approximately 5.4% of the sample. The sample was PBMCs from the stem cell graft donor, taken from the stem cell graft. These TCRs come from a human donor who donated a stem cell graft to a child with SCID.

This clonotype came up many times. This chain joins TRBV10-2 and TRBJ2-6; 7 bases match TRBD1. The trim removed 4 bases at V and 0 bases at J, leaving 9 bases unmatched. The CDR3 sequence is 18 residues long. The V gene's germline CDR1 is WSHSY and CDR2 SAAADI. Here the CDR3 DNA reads TGCGCCAGCAGTGGGTTCCGGGACAGAAGCTCTGGGGCCAACGTCCTGACTTTC. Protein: CASSGFRDRSSGANVLTF.

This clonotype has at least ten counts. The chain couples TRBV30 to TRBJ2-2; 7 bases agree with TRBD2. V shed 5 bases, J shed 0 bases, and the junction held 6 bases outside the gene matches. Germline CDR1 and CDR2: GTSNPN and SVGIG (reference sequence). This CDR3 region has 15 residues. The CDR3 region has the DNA TGTGCCTGGTTCAGGCTAGCGGCGAACACCGGGGAGCTGTTTTTT. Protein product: CAWFRLAANTGELFF.

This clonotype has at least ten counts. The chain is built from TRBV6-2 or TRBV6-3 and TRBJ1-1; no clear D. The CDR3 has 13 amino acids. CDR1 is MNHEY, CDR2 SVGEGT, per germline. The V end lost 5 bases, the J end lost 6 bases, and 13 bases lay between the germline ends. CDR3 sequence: CASSRNRFSEAFF. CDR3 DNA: TGTGCCAGCAGTCGAAACAGATTTTCTGAAGCTTTCTTT.

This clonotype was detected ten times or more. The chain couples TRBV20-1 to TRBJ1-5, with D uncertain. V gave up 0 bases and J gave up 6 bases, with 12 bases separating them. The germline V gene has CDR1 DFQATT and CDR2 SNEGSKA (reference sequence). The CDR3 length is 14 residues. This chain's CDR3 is CSAREALQSQPQHF. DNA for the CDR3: TGCAGTGCTAGAGAGGCATTGCAAAGTCAGCCCCAGCATTTT.

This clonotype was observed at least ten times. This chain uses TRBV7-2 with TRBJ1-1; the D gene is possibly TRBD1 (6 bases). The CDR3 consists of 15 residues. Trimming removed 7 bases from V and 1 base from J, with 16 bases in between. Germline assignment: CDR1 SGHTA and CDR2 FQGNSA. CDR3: CASTLPGGPNTEAFF. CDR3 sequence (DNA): TGTGCCAGCACCCTTCCGGGGGGCCCGAACACTGAAGCTTTCTTT.

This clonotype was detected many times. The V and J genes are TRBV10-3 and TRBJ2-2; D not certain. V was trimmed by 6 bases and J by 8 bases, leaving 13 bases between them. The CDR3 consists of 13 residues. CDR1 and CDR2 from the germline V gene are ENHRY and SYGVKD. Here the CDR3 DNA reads TGTGCCATCAGACAACGAGAGGCTGGGGAGCTGTTTTTT. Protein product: CAIRQREAGELFF.

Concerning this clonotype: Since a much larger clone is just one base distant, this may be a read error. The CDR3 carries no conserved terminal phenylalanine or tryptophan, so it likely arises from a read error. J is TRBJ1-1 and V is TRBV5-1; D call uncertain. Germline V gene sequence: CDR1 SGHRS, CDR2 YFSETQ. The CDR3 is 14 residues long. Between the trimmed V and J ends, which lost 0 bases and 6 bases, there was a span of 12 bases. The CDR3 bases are TGCGCCAGCAGCTTGGCCAGATCATCCGCTGAAGCTTTCTAT. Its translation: CASSLARSSAEAFY.

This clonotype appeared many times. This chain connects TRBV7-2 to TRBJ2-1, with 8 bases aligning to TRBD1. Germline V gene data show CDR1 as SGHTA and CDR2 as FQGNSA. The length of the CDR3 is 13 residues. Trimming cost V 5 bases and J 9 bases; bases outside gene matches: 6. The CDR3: CASSTGQGSEQFF. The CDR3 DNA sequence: TGTGCCAGCAGCACCGGACAGGGCAGTGAGCAGTTCTTC.

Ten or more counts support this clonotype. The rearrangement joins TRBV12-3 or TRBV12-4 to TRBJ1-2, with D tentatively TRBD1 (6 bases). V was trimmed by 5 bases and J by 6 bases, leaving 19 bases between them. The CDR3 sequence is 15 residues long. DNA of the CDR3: TGTGCCAGCAGTCAACACCTAACAGGGCTCAATGGCTACACCTTC. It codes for CASSQHLTGLNGYTF.

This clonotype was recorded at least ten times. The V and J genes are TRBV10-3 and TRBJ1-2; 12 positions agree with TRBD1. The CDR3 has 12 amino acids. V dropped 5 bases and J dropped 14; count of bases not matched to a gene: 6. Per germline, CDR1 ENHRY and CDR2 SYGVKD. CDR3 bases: TGTGCCATCAGTAAGGGACAGGGGGCAGTAACCTTC. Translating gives CAISKGQGAVTF.

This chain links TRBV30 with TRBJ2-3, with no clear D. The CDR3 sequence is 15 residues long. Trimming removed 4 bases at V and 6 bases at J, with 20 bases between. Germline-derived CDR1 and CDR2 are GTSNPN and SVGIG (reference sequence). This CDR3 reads CAWIPPGPGMDTQYF. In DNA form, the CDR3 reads TGTGCCTGGATTCCACCGGGCCCTGGGATGGATACGCAGTATTTT.

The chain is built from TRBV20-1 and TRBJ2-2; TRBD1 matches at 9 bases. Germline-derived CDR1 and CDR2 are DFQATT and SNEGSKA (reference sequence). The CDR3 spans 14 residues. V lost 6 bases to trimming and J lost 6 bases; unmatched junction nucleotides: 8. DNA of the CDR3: TGCAGTGCGCAAGGGACAGGGACGCCCGGGGAGCTGTTTTTT. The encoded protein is CSAQGTGTPGELFF.

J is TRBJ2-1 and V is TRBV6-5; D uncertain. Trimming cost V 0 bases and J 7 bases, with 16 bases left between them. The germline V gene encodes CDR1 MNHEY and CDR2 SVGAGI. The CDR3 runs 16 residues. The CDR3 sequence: CASSYSIGASGNEQFF. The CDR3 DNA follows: TGTGCCAGCAGTTACTCGATAGGCGCCTCGGGTAATGAGCAGTTCTTC.

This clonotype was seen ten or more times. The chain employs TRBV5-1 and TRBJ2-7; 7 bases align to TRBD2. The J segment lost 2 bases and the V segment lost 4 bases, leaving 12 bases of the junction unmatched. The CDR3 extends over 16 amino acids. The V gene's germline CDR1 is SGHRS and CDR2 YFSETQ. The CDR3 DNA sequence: TGCGCCAGCAGCGCCCCCACTAGCGATGGAGCCTACGAGCAGTACTTC. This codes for CASSAPTSDGAYEQYF.

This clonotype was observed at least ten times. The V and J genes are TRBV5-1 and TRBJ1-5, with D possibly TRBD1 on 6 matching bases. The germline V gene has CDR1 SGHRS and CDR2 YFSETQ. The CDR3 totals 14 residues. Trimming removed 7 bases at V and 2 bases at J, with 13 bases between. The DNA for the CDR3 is TGCGCCAGCTCCGCGGAGGGGGGCAATCAGCCCCAGCATTTT. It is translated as CASSAEGGNQPQHF.

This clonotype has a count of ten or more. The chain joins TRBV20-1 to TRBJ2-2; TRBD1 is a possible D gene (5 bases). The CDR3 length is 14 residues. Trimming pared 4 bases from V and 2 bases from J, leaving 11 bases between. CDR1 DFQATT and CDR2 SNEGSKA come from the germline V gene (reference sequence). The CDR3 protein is CSAKRDSNTGELFF. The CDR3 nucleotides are TGCAGTGCTAAGCGAGACAGTAACACCGGGGAGCTGTTTTTT.

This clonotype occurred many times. CDR3 DNA sequence: TGTGCCAGCAGCATCACCGCTAGCGGGGGGGCCTCAGATACGCAGTATTTT. This gives the protein CASSITASGGASDTQYF. V usage is TRBV11-1 and J usage is TRBJ2-3; 12 bases are a match to TRBD2. The trim removed 5 bases at V and 4 bases at J, leaving 10 bases unmatched. Germline V gene data show CDR1 as SGHAT and CDR2 as FQDESV (reference sequence). The CDR3 length is 17 residues.

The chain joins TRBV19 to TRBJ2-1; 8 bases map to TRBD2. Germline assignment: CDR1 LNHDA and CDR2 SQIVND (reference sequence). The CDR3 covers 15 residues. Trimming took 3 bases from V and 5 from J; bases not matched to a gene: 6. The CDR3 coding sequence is TGTGCCAGTAGTATTTCGGGGGGGGGCAACAATGAGCAGTTCTTC. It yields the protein CASSISGGGNNEQFF.

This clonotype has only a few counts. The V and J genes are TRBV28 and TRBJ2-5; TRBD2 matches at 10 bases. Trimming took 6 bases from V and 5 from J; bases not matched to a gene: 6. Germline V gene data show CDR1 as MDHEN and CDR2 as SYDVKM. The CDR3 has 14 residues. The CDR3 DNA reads TGTGCCAGCAGAGTCCTAGCGGGGGATGAGACCCAGTACTTC. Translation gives CASRVLAGDETQYF.

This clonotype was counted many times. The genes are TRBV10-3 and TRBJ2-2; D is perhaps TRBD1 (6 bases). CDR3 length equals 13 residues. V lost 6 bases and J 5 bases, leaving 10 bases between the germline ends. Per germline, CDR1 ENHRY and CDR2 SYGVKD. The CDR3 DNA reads TGTGCCATCAGGACTACAGGGACCGGGGAGCTGTTTTTT. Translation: CAIRTTGTGELFF.

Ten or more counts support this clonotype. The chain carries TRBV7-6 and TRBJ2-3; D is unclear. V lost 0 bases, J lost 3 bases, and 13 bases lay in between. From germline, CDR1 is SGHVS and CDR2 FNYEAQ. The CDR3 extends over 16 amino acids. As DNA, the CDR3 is TGTGCCAGCAGCTTAGCTTACCAACTGGGGACAGATACGCAGTATTTT. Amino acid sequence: CASSLAYQLGTDTQYF.

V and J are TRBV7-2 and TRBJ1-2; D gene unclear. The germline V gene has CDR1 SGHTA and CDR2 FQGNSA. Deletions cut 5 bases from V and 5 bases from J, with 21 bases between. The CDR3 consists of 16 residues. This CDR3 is CASSPFTGPSPYGYTF. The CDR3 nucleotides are TGTGCCAGCAGCCCCTTTACCGGGCCGTCCCCTTATGGCTACACCTTC.

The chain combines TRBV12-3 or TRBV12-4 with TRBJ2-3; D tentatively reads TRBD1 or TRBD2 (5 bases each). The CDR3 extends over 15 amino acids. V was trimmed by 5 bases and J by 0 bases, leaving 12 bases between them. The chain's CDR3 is CASSPRDASTDTQYF. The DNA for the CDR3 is TGTGCCAGCAGTCCCCGGGACGCGAGCACAGATACGCAGTATTTT.

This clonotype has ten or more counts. The CDR3 reads CSASLQGAEKLFF. As DNA, the CDR3 is TGCAGTGCTAGTTTGCAGGGGGCTGAAAAACTGTTTTTT. The chain recombines TRBV20-1 with TRBJ1-4; 8 nucleotides match TRBD1. Trimming took 3 bases from V and 7 from J; bases not matched to a gene: 4. The CDR3 sequence is 13 residues long. Germline V gives CDR1 DFQATT, CDR2 SNEGSKA (reference sequence).

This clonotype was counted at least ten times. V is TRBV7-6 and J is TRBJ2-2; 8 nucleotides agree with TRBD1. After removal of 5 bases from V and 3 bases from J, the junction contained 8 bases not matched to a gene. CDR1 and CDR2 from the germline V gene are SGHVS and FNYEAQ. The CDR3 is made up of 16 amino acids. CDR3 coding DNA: TGTGCCAGCAGCAATAGCCAGGGGGCTTACACCGGGGAGCTGTTTTTT. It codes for CASSNSQGAYTGELFF.

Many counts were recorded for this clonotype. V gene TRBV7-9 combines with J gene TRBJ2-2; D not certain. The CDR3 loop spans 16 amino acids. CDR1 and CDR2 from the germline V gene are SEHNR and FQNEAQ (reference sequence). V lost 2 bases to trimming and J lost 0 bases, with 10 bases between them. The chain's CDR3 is CASSLRERSNTGELFF. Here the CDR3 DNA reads TGTGCCAGCAGCTTAAGAGAACGATCGAACACCGGGGAGCTGTTTTTT.

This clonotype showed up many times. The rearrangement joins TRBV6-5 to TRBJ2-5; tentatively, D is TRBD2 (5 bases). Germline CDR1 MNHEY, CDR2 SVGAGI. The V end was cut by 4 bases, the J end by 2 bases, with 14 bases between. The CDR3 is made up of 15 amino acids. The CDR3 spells CASSWGWERQETQYF. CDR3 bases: TGTGCCAGCAGTTGGGGTTGGGAGAGACAAGAGACCCAGTACTTC.

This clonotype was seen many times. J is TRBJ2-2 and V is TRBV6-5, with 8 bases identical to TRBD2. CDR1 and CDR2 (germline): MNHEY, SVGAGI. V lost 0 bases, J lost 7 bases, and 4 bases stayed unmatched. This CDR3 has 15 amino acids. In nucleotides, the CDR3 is TGTGCCAGCAGTTACTCGTTAGCGGGGTTCGGGGAGCTGTTTTTT. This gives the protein CASSYSLAGFGELFF.

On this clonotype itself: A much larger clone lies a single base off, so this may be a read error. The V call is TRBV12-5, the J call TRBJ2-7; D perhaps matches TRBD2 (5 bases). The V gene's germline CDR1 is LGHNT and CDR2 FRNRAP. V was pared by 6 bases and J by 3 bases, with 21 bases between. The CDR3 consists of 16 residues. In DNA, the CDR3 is TGTGCTAGTGGCGCCCCGGGCGGGTCACAGAACTACGAGCAGTACTTC. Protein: CASGAPGGSQNYEQYF.

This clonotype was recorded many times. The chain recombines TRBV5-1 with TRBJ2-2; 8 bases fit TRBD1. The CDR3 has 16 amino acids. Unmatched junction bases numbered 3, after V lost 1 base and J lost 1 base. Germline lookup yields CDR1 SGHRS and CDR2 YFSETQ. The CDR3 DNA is TGCGCCAGCAGCTTGCAGGGGGCCGTGAACACCGGGGAGCTGTTTTTT. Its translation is CASSLQGAVNTGELFF. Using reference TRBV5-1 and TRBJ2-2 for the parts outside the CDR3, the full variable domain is KAGVTQTPRYLIKTRGQQVTLSCSPISGHRSVSWYQQTPGQGLQFLFEYFSETQRNKGNFPGRFSGRQFSNSRSEMNVSTLELGDSALYLCASSLQGAVNTGELFFGEGSRLTVL.

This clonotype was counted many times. The CDR3 loop is CASRIQAGEQYF. CDR3 bases: TGCGCCAGCAGAATACAGGCTGGGGAGCAGTACTTC. The chain recombines TRBV5-1 with TRBJ2-7, with D perhaps matching TRBD1 (5 bases). The CDR3 loop spans 12 amino acids. V dropped 5 bases and J dropped 7 bases, with 13 bases sitting between them. In germline, CDR1 is SGHRS, CDR2 YFSETQ.

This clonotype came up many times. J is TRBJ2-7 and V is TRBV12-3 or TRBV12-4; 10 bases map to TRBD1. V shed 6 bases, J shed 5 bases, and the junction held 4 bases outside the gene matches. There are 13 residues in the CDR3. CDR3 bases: TGTGCCAGCAGGGGGACAGGGGTGAACGAGCAGTACTTC. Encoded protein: CASRGTGVNEQYF.